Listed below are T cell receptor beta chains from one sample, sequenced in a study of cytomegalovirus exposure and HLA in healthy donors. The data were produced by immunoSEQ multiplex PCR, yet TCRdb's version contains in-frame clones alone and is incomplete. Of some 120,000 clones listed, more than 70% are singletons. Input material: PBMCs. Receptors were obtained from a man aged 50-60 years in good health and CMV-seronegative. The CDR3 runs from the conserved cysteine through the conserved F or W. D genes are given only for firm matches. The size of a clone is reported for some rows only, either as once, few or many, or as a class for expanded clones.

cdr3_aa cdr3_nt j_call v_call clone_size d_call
CASSSTRAAEQYF TGTGCCAGCAGCTCTACTAGAGCCGCCGAGCAGTACTTC TRBJ2-7 TRBV7-2 . .
CASSLDESYEQYF TGTGCCAGCAGCTTAGATGAGTCCTACGAGCAGTACTTC TRBJ2-7 TRBV11-2 . .
CASTAPQGHEQYF TGTGCCAGCACCGCCCCCCAGGGCCACGAGCAGTACTTC TRBJ2-7 TRBV28 . .
CASSFESFDEQYF TGTGCCAGCAGCTTTGAGAGCTTCGACGAGCAGTACTTC TRBJ2-7 TRBV11-3 . .
CASSLGQGNTIYF TGTGCCAGCAGCTTGGGACAGGGAAACACCATATATTTT TRBJ1-3 TRBV6-5 . TRBD1
CASSYRGRHTEAFF TGTGCCAGCAGCTACAGGGGGCGGCACACTGAAGCTTTCTTT TRBJ1-1 TRBV27 few TRBD1
CASSAGQGIFYEQYF TGTGCCAGCAGTGCCGGACAGGGGATTTTCTACGAGCAGTACTTC TRBJ2-7 TRBV27 . TRBD1
CASSLTTGGSEKLFF TGTGCCAGCAGCCTCACCACCGGGGGGAGTGAAAAACTGTTTTTT TRBJ1-4 TRBV14 . .
CASSLTDSREQFF TGTGCCAGCAGCTTAACTGACTCCCGTGAGCAGTTCTTC TRBJ2-1 TRBV7-3 . .
CASSTGFGELFF TGTGCCAGCAGCACAGGTTTCGGGGAGCTGTTTTTT TRBJ2-2 TRBV7-2 . .
CASSQETGANYGYPF TGCGCCAGCAGCCAAGAGACAGGGGCGAACTATGGCTACCCCTTC TRBJ1-2 TRBV4-3 once TRBD1
CASRAGDVEQFF TGTGCCAGCAGGGCAGGGGATGTTGAGCAGTTCTTC TRBJ2-1 TRBV25-1 . .
CASCTSREQYF TGTGCCAGCTGTACTAGCCGCGAGCAGTACTTC TRBJ2-7 TRBV28 . .
CASRSLAGGRRVGELFF TGTGCCAGCAGATCACTAGCGGGAGGAAGAAGGGTCGGGGAGCTGTTTTTT TRBJ2-2 TRBV7-2 . TRBD2
CSVRRSSYEQYF TGCAGCGTACGGAGGAGCTCCTACGAGCAGTACTTC TRBJ2-7 TRBV29-1 . .
CASSLQTPSGVKDTQYF TGCGCCAGCAGCTTGCAGACCCCTAGCGGGGTTAAAGATACGCAGTATTTT TRBJ2-3 TRBV5-1 . TRBD2
CASTSTFSYEQYF TGTGCCAGCACTAGTACCTTCTCCTACGAGCAGTACTTC TRBJ2-7 TRBV6-1 . .
CAGRTGGSPLHF TGTGCCGGGCGGACAGGGGGCTCACCCCTCCACTTT TRBJ1-6 TRBV6-5 . TRBD1
CASSLEGGSNQPQHF TGTGCCAGCAGTTTGGAGGGAGGAAGCAATCAGCCCCAGCATTTT TRBJ1-5 TRBV28 . .
CASSEGLAGEDTQYF TGTGCCAGCAGCGAGGGACTAGCGGGAGAAGATACGCAGTATTTT TRBJ2-3 TRBV5-4 once TRBD2
CASRRGQGSGELFF TGTGCCAGCAGAAGGGGACAGGGGTCCGGGGAGCTGTTTTTT TRBJ2-2 TRBV7-3 few TRBD1
CASSLTLQGRGYNSPLHF TGTGCCAGCAGCTTAACTCTACAGGGAAGGGGGTATAATTCACCCCTCCACTTT TRBJ1-6 TRBV7-2 . .
CASTKGLAGRANTGELFF TGCGCCAGCACGAAGGGACTAGCGGGGAGAGCGAACACCGGGGAGCTGTTTTTT TRBJ2-2 TRBV5-1 . TRBD2
CASSLGLDLAADTQYF TGTGCCAGCAGCTTAGGACTGGACCTAGCGGCAGATACGCAGTATTTT TRBJ2-3 TRBV7-6 few TRBD2
CASSLSGLFQETQYF TGTGCCAGCAGCTTATCTGGTCTATTCCAAGAGACCCAGTACTTC TRBJ2-5 TRBV7-8 few .
CASSRSQYNEQFF TGTGCCAGCAGCAGGTCCCAATACAATGAGCAGTTCTTC TRBJ2-1 TRBV2 . .
CASSLRETGELFF TGTGCCAGCAGTCTCAGGGAAACCGGGGAGCTGTTTTTT TRBJ2-2 TRBV6-4 few .
CASRRDFNQPQHF TGTGCCAGCCGACGGGACTTCAATCAGCCCCAGCATTTT TRBJ1-5 TRBV6-5 few .
CASSSGGLAGANTGELFF TGTGCCAGCAGCTCAGGTGGACTAGCGGGCGCGAACACCGGGGAGCTGTTTTTT TRBJ2-2 TRBV5-4 . TRBD2
CASSWDQGSRFIF TGTGCCAGCAGCTGGGATCAGGGGTCCAGATTCATTTTT TRBJ1-4 TRBV6-5 few .
CASSQDGGGRNSYEQYF TGCGCCAGCAGCCAAGATGGTGGCGGGAGGAATTCCTACGAGCAGTACTTC TRBJ2-7 TRBV4-1 . TRBD2
CASSPYRGTTDYNEQFF TGTGCCAGCAGCCCGTACAGGGGGACTACCGACTACAATGAGCAGTTCTTC TRBJ2-1 TRBV5-5 . .
CASSLEGTNYEQYF TGCGCCAGCAGCTTGGAGGGGACAAACTACGAGCAGTACTTC TRBJ2-7 TRBV5-1 . .
CASSVEAGGYYEQYF TGTGCCAGCAGCGTAGAGGCGGGAGGATATTACGAGCAGTACTTC TRBJ2-7 TRBV9 few TRBD2
CASTEGAGNSPLHF TGTGCCAGTACCGAAGGGGCAGGAAATTCACCCCTCCACTTT TRBJ1-6 TRBV19 few .
CSVLRRGNTEAFF TGCAGCGTCCTCCGGAGGGGGAACACTGAAGCTTTCTTT TRBJ1-1 TRBV29-1 . .
CASILSLSKGNEQFF TGTGCCAGCATCCTGTCCCTCTCTAAGGGGAATGAGCAGTTCTTC TRBJ2-1 TRBV7-8 . .
CASSQSGSSYEQYF TGTGCCAGCAGTCAGAGCGGGAGCTCCTACGAGCAGTACTTC TRBJ2-7 TRBV28 . TRBD2
CAWSVDSFQETQYF TGTGCCTGGAGTGTGGACTCCTTCCAAGAGACCCAGTACTTC TRBJ2-5 TRBV30 . .
CATSSWGVPNTGELFF TGTGCCACCAGCTCCTGGGGAGTCCCGAACACCGGGGAGCTGTTTTTT TRBJ2-2 TRBV15 . .
CASREDRGPYEQYF TGTGCCAGCAGGGAGGACAGGGGGCCCTACGAGCAGTACTTC TRBJ2-7 TRBV5-4 . TRBD1
CASSRLAGGSSYEQYF TGTGCCAGCAGTAGATTGGCGGGAGGAAGCTCCTACGAGCAGTACTTC TRBJ2-7 TRBV27 few TRBD2
CASSSVGGGSDTQYF TGTGCCAGCAGCTCCGTTGGGGGGGGGTCAGATACGCAGTATTTT TRBJ2-3 TRBV7-3 . TRBD2
CASSFGTGAGDTEAFF TGCGCCAGCAGCTTTGGGACAGGGGCCGGGGACACTGAAGCTTTCTTT TRBJ1-1 TRBV5-1 . TRBD1
CASTTDRVGEKLFF TGTGCCAGCACCACCGACAGGGTAGGGGAAAAACTGTTTTTT TRBJ1-4 TRBV7-2 . TRBD1
CASSPFGTGELFF TGTGCCAGCAGCCCTTTCGGCACCGGGGAGCTGTTTTTT TRBJ2-2 TRBV7-2 . .
CASARGLNTGELFF TGTGCCAGCGCCAGAGGGCTCAACACCGGGGAGCTGTTTTTT TRBJ2-2 TRBV2 . .
CASSLAAGAHTEAFF TGTGCCAGCAGCTTGGCCGCGGGGGCGCATACTGAAGCTTTCTTT TRBJ1-1 TRBV5-6 . .
CASSQGWRETRNEQFF TGCGCCAGCAGCCAAGGGTGGCGGGAGACGAGGAATGAGCAGTTCTTC TRBJ2-1 TRBV4-3 few TRBD2
CASSEFGERSPLHF TGTGCCAGCAGTGAATTCGGGGAGAGATCACCCCTCCACTTT TRBJ1-6 TRBV25-1 . .
CASSYGRGENTEAFF TGTGCCAGCAGTTATGGCAGGGGAGAGAACACTGAAGCTTTCTTT TRBJ1-1 TRBV6-6 . .
CASSVTPGQANEKLFF TGTGCCAGCAGCGTAACACCTGGACAGGCTAATGAAAAACTGTTTTTT TRBJ1-4 TRBV9 . TRBD1
CASSFDRGRGTQYF TGTGCCAGCAGCTTCGACAGGGGAAGAGGGACCCAGTACTTC TRBJ2-5 TRBV7-2 . TRBD1
CASSQEQTSVYEQYF TGCGCCAGCAGCCAAGAGCAGACTAGCGTCTACGAGCAGTACTTC TRBJ2-7 TRBV4-3 . TRBD2
CAWSDTFGAFF TGTGCCTGGAGTGACACCTTTGGAGCTTTCTTT TRBJ1-1 TRBV30 . .
CASIQTSAGGGEQFF TGTGCCAGCATCCAGACTAGTGCCGGGGGGGGTGAGCAGTTCTTC TRBJ2-1 TRBV6-1 . TRBD2
CSVEVGDEQFF TGCAGCGTTGAGGTCGGGGATGAGCAGTTCTTC TRBJ2-1 TRBV29-1 . .